The 23 T cell receptor beta chains below were found in one sample sequenced in a study of OX40 agonist ivuxolimab in advanced cancers. This table comes from immunoSEQ multiplex PCR, and its TCRdb copy is limited to in-frame clones, with some not included. The table has around 10,000 clones, roughly 80% seen once; the top ten hold 21%. The material was CD4+ or CD8+ T cells sorted from blood, obtained in a trial of the OX40 agonist ivuxolimab. The receptors originated from an adult with an advanced solid tumor such as melanoma, head and neck, liver or kidney cancer.

The chain uses TRBV7-6 and TRBJ2-3, with D perhaps matching TRBD1 or TRBD2 (5 bases each). V was pared by 5 bases and J by 6 bases, with 6 bases between. Germline lookup yields CDR1 SGHVS and CDR2 FNYEAQ. The CDR3 consists of 11 residues. This CDR3 reads CASSRDDTQYF. CDR3 sequence (DNA): TGTGCCAGCAGCCGGGACGATACGCAGTATTTT.

This clone was found a few times. The rearrangement links TRBV4-2 to TRBJ2-7, with D possibly being TRBD1 or TRBD2 (5 bases each). The V end lost 3 bases, the J end lost 2 bases, and 11 bases lay between the germline ends. The CDR3 extends over 14 amino acids. Germline V lookup: CDR1 LGHNA, CDR2 YNFKEQ. DNA of the CDR3: TGTGCCAGCAGCCAGGGGACCAGTGCCTACGAGCAGTACTTC. Translating gives CASSQGTSAYEQYF.

This clone is deemed medium-sized. The J gene is TRBJ2-7, the V gene TRBV7-9; D is possibly TRBD2 (7 bases). With 1 base removed from V and 4 bases from J, the gap between germline ends came to 11 bases. The CDR3 is 14 residues long. Germline loops: CDR1 SEHNR, CDR2 FQNEAQ (reference sequence). The CDR3 coding sequence is TGTGCCAGCAGCTTAGGAGGGGGAGGGTACGAGCAGTACTTC. Amino acids: CASSLGGGGYEQYF. Supplemented by reference TRBV7-9 and TRBJ2-7, the full variable domain reads DTGVSQNPRHKITKRGQNVTFRCDPISEHNRLYWYRQTLGQGPEFLTYFQNEAQLEKSRLLSDRFSAERPKGSFSTLEIQRTEQGDSAMYLCASSLGGGGYEQYFGPGTRLTVT.

The chain has TRBV11-2 and TRBJ2-7, with 8 bases that match TRBD1. The V gene's germline CDR1 is SGHAT and CDR2 FQNNGV. CDR3 length: 13 amino acids. J was trimmed by 6 bases and V by 3 bases; bases with no gene match: 4. CDR3 coding DNA: TGTGCCAGCAGCTTTGGGACAGGACCCGAGCAGTACTTC. Protein product: CASSFGTGPEQYF.

The chain is built from TRBV6-5 and TRBJ1-1; D is perhaps TRBD1 (5 bases). Germline assignment: CDR1 MNHEY and CDR2 SVGAGI. The length of the CDR3 is 13 residues. V shed 4 bases and J shed 5 bases, with 11 bases lying between them. CDR3 nucleotide sequence: TGTGCCAGCAGTTCCTTCGGGGGGACTGAAGCTTTCTTT. Its protein product is CASSSFGGTEAFF.

The chain couples TRBV6-5 to TRBJ2-7, with 12 bases lining up with TRBD2. In germline, CDR1 is MNHEY, CDR2 SVGAGI. After removal of 5 bases from V and 5 bases from J, the junction contained 4 bases not matched to a gene. The CDR3 covers 14 residues. The CDR3 loop reads CASSPSGRADEQYF. The CDR3 DNA reads as TGTGCCAGCAGTCCTAGCGGGAGGGCCGACGAGCAGTACTTC.

The rearrangement uses TRBV6-1 and TRBJ1-1; TRBD1 aligns across 7 bases. Looked up from germline, CDR1 is MNHNS and CDR2 is SASEGT. The J segment lost 5 bases and the V segment lost 3 bases, leaving 15 bases of the junction unmatched. The CDR3 has 17 residues. The CDR3 reads CASSDRTGGVARTEAFF. The CDR3 DNA sequence: TGTGCCAGCAGTGACAGGACAGGAGGGGTGGCGAGGACTGAAGCTTTCTTT.

The chain uses TRBV27 and TRBJ2-1; 9 bases map to TRBD2. The V gene end was trimmed by 8 bases and the J gene end by 3 bases; junction bases not matched to a gene: 11. The length of the CDR3 is 16 residues. Per germline, CDR1 MNHEY and CDR2 SMNVEV (reference sequence). The CDR3 coding sequence is TGTGCCAGCTTCCCACCTTCTAGCGGGGACTACAATGAGCAGTTCTTC. It codes for CASFPPSSGDYNEQFF.

The chain recombines TRBV5-8 with TRBJ2-1, with 11 bases identical to TRBD2. This CDR3 has 16 residues. Germline V CDR1 and CDR2: SGHTS, YDEGEE. V gave up 4 bases and J gave up 8 bases; unmatched junction bases: 11. The CDR3 spells CASSTPLAGVRHEQFF. The DNA for the CDR3 is TGTGCCAGCAGCACCCCACTAGCGGGAGTTCGGCATGAGCAGTTCTTC.

The chain couples TRBV27 to TRBJ1-1; TRBD1 might be the D (5 bases). The CDR3 sequence is 14 residues long. Trimming removed 3 bases at V and 5 bases at J, with 13 bases between. Germline V CDR1 and CDR2: MNHEY, SMNVEV (reference sequence). CDR3 residues: CASSFRVDGTEAFF. The DNA for the CDR3 is TGTGCCAGCAGTTTCAGGGTGGATGGTACTGAAGCTTTCTTT.

The chain is built from TRBV20-1 and TRBJ2-7, with D hard to call. The CDR3 runs 11 residues. Per germline, CDR1 DFQATT and CDR2 SNEGSKA (reference sequence). Trimming took 3 bases from V and 0 from J, leaving 3 bases between them. This CDR3 is CSARASYEQYF. DNA for the CDR3: TGCAGTGCTAGGGCCTCCTACGAGCAGTACTTC.

The CDR3 spells CASSDVSGTNKRGSYNEQFF. CDR3 DNA sequence: TGCGCCAGCAGTGACGTCTCCGGGACCAACAAGCGGGGCTCCTACAATGAGCAGTTCTTC. The rearrangement links TRBV10-1 to TRBJ2-1; 7 bases map to TRBD2. The CDR3 runs 20 residues. J was trimmed by 0 bases and V by 3 bases; bases with no gene match: 17. Germline V gene data show CDR1 as WNHNN and CDR2 as SYGVQD (reference sequence).

This clone has only a few counts. The chain couples TRBV10-3 to TRBJ2-1, with D unresolved. Germline CDR1 is ENHRY and CDR2 is SYGVKD. Trimming removed 7 bases at V and 0 bases at J, with 13 bases between. This CDR3 contains 15 residues. The CDR3 loop reads CAITTTPDSYNEQFF. In DNA form, the CDR3 reads TGTGCCATCACTACCACCCCCGACTCCTACAATGAGCAGTTCTTC.

The rearrangement uses TRBV9 and TRBJ1-4; D may be TRBD1 (6 bases). Germline V gives CDR1 SGDLS, CDR2 YYNGEE. Trimming removed 3 bases at V and 0 bases at J, with 21 bases between. This CDR3 is 19 amino acids long. The CDR3 DNA sequence: TGTGCCAGCAGCGACTACCACCCCGGGGGCGCCCCAACTAATGAAAAACTGTTTTTT. This encodes CASSDYHPGGAPTNEKLFF.

About this clone: Other nucleotide sequences in the sample specify the same CDR3. The chain employs TRBV5-4 and TRBJ2-1, with TRBD2 matching over 11 bases. This CDR3 contains 15 residues. V lost 0 bases, J lost 6 bases, and 2 bases stayed unmatched. Germline values: CDR1 SGHNT, CDR2 YYREEE (reference sequence). CDR3 protein: CASSLGLAGRNEQFF. Written as DNA, the CDR3 is TGTGCCAGCAGCTTGGGACTAGCGGGACGCAATGAGCAGTTCTTC.

The V gene is TRBV19, the J gene TRBJ1-1, with unresolved D. The CDR3 covers 14 residues. From germline, CDR1 is LNHDA and CDR2 SQIVND (reference sequence). The V gene lost 3 bases and the J gene lost 1 base, with 9 bases spanning the gap. The CDR3 sequence: CASSIVLGNTEAFF. CDR3 sequence (DNA): TGTGCCAGTAGTATCGTCCTTGGGAACACTGAAGCTTTCTTT.

The chain carries TRBV10-1 and TRBJ1-1; 9 nucleotides align to TRBD1. The ends lost 4 bases at V and 4 bases at J; junction bases unmatched: 4. CDR1 WNHNN and CDR2 SYGVQD come from the germline V gene (reference sequence). The CDR3 is 14 amino acids. The CDR3 reads CASSVGQGSTEAFF. The DNA for the CDR3 is TGCGCCAGCAGTGTCGGACAGGGGAGCACTGAAGCTTTCTTT.

This clone occurred once. V is TRBV6-5 and J is TRBJ1-5; D gene uncertain. Trimming took 0 bases from V and 4 from J, leaving 10 bases between them. Germline CDR1 MNHEY, CDR2 SVGAGI. This CDR3 has 15 amino acids. CDR3 coding DNA: TGTGCCAGCAGTTACTCGGTGGCGGTTAATCAGCCCCAGCATTTT. Its protein is CASSYSVAVNQPQHF.

This clone is categorized as medium-sized. The chain carries TRBV27 and TRBJ2-5; TRBD2 is a possible D gene (5 bases). Looked up from germline, CDR1 is MNHEY and CDR2 is SMNVEV (reference sequence). CDR3 length equals 17 residues. Trimming pared 1 base from V and 5 bases from J, leaving 20 bases between. The CDR3 bases are TGTGCCAGCAGTTTATGGCCGCCGGGAACCTCTGGGGAGACCCAGTACTTC. It specifies CASSLWPPGTSGETQYF.

This clone was detected once. The V and J genes are TRBV27 and TRBJ1-5; D possibly corresponds to TRBD1 (5 bases). Germline lookup yields CDR1 MNHEY and CDR2 SMNVEV (reference sequence). Trimming took off 2 bases at V and 4 bases at J, with 12 bases between the two ends. The CDR3 length is 15 residues. As DNA, the CDR3 is TGTGCCAGCAGTTTAATTGCAGGGTTAAATCAGCCCCAGCATTTT. Its translation is CASSLIAGLNQPQHF.

The chain uses TRBV6-1 and TRBJ2-2, with 7 bases fitting TRBD1. Unmatched junction bases numbered 10, after V lost 11 bases and J lost 4 bases. Germline loops: CDR1 MNHNS, CDR2 SASEGT. The CDR3 extends over 14 amino acids. Here the CDR3 reads CAGKKGARTGELFF. The CDR3 bases are TGTGCCGGAAAGAAGGGGGCGCGCACCGGGGAGCTGTTTTTT.

This CDR3 reads CASSQPLSGTSTDTQYF. Written as DNA, the CDR3 is TGTGCCAGCAGCCAACCGCTCTCAGGCACGAGCACAGATACGCAGTATTTT. The chain links TRBV14 to TRBJ2-3; D not certain. The V gene lost 2 bases and the J gene lost 0 bases, with 15 bases spanning the gap. The CDR3 runs to 17 residues. Germline V lookup: CDR1 SGHDN, CDR2 FVKESK.

A single count supports this clone. The V gene is TRBV9, the J gene TRBJ2-7; D ambiguous. Trimming took off 0 bases at V and 3 bases at J, with 10 bases between the two ends. Germline CDR1 SGDLS, CDR2 YYNGEE. The CDR3 loop spans 14 amino acids. The CDR3 region is CASSVASQNYEQYF. Here the CDR3 DNA reads TGTGCCAGCAGCGTAGCGTCACAGAACTACGAGCAGTACTTC.